What follows describes a single T cell receptor (beta chain). It has no known antigen specificity. No much larger clone is present one base from it, and per-base qualities are unavailable. According to the germline V gene (reference sequence), CDR1 reads DFQATT and CDR2 reads SNEGSKA. The CDR3, from cysteine to phenylalanine, totals 15 residues. Here the CDR3 DNA is all that survives: 45 bases in frame from base 1. After removal of 0 bases from V and 5 bases from J, the junction retains 5 bases not matched to a gene. The listed sequencing device is 454 GS FLX Titanium. A previously published linear amplification protocol was used to build TCR libraries from roughly 470 ng of total RNA. Sequencing was carried out on the Roche/454 Genome Sequencer using Titanium chemistry. On the authors' methods: Around 78,000 rearranged TCR alpha transcripts were sequenced from a few of the healthy donors. Duplicate transcripts were dropped, and unique TCR clonotypes were identified by the CDR3 junction according to IMGT nomenclature. Using logistic regression in R 2.13.0, the researchers modeled CD4 versus CD8 status as a function of V and J genes, with an adjustment for donor effects and a Bonferroni correction for multiple testing. TCRdb reprocessed the public reads (quality trimming at Q25 with fastp, clone calling with MiXCR) and kept in-frame beta chains. Every distinct CDR3 protein forms one entry, paired with its most common genes and DNA. The V and J calls were not made by the authors but by TCRdb's processing. Present in this sample are about 180,000 distinct CDR3 sequences, 65% to 75% of which were seen just once. The ten largest clones represent roughly 2.4% of the sample.

This sample was included in a study of healthy donors' naive CD4 and CD8 T cells (dated by TCRdb to the mid-2010s). A note on the overall study: Donor selection covered three age groups (20-25, 40-50 and 60-70 years) with six people in each, and the resulting cohort had a mean age of 44 and was half female. The TCR alpha libraries followed the same workflow as the beta chain, except for a newly designed primer set that covered all functional IMGT alpha gene variants. The study sequenced rearranged TCR alpha and beta chains from naive CD4+ and CD8+ T cells to test how TCR variation relates to lineage commitment. The peripheral blood mononuclear cells came from under 20 individuals who were healthy and unrelated. The donors were HLA-typed by sequencing at HLA-A, -B, -C, -DRB1, -DQB1 and -DPB1, using the SBTexcellerator protocol, an ABI3130xl analyzer and SBTengine software.

Cells with a CD4+CD8-CD45RO-CD45RA+ profile were isolated by FACS and defined as naive CD4+ T cells, and those with a CD8+CD4-CD45RA+CD27bright profile were defined as naive CD8+ T cells. The antibodies used for sorting targeted CD4 (RPA-T4), CD8 (SK1), CD27 (O323), CD45RA (HI100) and CD45RO (UCHL1). Findings and caveats that apply to the study as a whole: In both chains, CD4+ lineage was linked to a positively charged CDR3, whereas CD8+ lineage was linked to a negatively charged CDR3. Taken together, V genes, J genes and CDR3 charge appeared to account for around an eighth of the variance in CD4/CD8 propensity, acting in a largely additive way. Reportedly, most V and J gene segments showed bias between naive CD4+ and CD8+ cells, and this bias held consistently across donors regardless of HLA genotype. Alpha and beta chains were sequenced in bulk and could not be paired, so combined chain effects were not evaluated. The study did not directly address possible repertoire bias arising from homeostatic proliferation of naive T cells.

The sequence was obtained from a pool of human donors in good health; the sample pools cells from several healthy donors. The sequenced sample was naive CD4+ and CD8+ T cells sorted from blood, pooled from several donors. Sample cell subset or site, as interpreted from the label and publication: FACS-sorted naive CD4+ (CD45RO-CD45RA+) and naive CD8+ (CD45RA+CD27bright) T cells. The sequence links TRBV20-1 to TRBJ2-1; the junction holds 9 bases that match TRBD2. The CDR3 loop reads CSARDRVAGDNEQFF. The DNA sequence follows: TGCAGTGCTAGAGATCGGGTAGCGGGAGACAATGAGCAGTTCTTC.